A selection of T cell receptor beta chains follows, all from one sample in a study of graft-versus-host responses after intestinal transplantation. Assay used: immunoSEQ multiplex PCR; TCRdb lists only in-frame clones, some missing. In the table there are tens of thousands of clones, approximately 92% of which are singletons. The antigens these receptors bind are not known. This specimen consisted of unstimulated CD4+ T cells sorted from spleen or lymph node cells, obtained before intestinal transplant. These receptors were taken from a human donor who received an intestinal transplant. Each CDR3 is given with its conserved first and last residue. D genes are given only for firm matches. Size is stated for part of the rows, as once, few or many counts, or as a class when the clone is expanded.

>NA|TRBV28|NA|TRBJ2-1
CASSFRGNEQFF
TGTGCCAGCAGTTTCCGGGGCAATGAGCAGTTCTTC
>TRBD2|TRBV5-1|NA|TRBJ2-1
CASRGGGTPNGEQFF
TGCGCCAGCCGTGGGGGGGGAACCCCCAACGGTGAGCAGTTCTTC
>TRBD1|TRBV18|NA|TRBJ1-1
CASSPSRGRGNTEAFF
TGTGCCAGCTCACCTTCCAGGGGGCGCGGGAACACTGAAGCTTTCTTT
>TRBD2|TRBV18|NA|TRBJ2-1
CASSPRPTSERAFGNEQFF
TGTGCCAGCTCACCACGTCCGACTAGCGAGAGGGCCTTCGGCAATGAGCAGTTCTTC
>TRBD2|TRBV2|once|TRBJ2-2
CASNPRGSGESFRTGELFF
TGTGCCAGCAACCCCCGGGGTAGCGGGGAGTCATTTCGCACCGGGGAGCTGTTTTTT
>TRBD1|TRBV18|NA|TRBJ1-4
CASSPDRGLGLFF
TGTGCCAGCTCACCGGACAGGGGGCTTGGACTGTTTTTT
>TRBD2|TRBV4-2|once|TRBJ2-7
CASSLETIQKKGLAYEQYF
TGTGCCAGCAGCCTAGAGACGATCCAAAAAAAAGGACTAGCCTACGAGCAGTACTTC
>NA|TRBV20-1|NA|TRBJ1-2
CSAPLNYGYTF
TGCAGTGCTCCACTGAACTATGGCTACACCTTC
>NA|TRBV5-1|NA|TRBJ1-2
CASSSSTQMGYGYTF
TGCGCCAGCAGCTCCTCGACACAAATGGGCTATGGCTACACCTTC
>NA|TRBV30|NA|TRBJ2-7
CAWSITYLSYEQYF
TGTGCCTGGAGCATCACATACCTCTCCTACGAGCAGTACTTC
>NA|TRBV18|NA|TRBJ2-1
CASSREDTYNEQFF
TGTGCCAGCTCACGCGAGGACACTTACAATGAGCAGTTCTTC
>NA|TRBV5-6|NA|TRBJ1-2
CASSLDSSNYGYTF
TGTGCCAGCAGCTTGGATTCATCTAACTATGGCTACACCTTC
>NA|TRBV5-8|NA|TRBJ1-1
CASSLEQRALWNTEAFF
TGTGCCAGCAGCTTGGAACAGCGCGCCCTTTGGAACACTGAAGCTTTCTTT
>NA|TRBV11-2|NA|TRBJ1-2
CASSLNTGGYTF
TGTGCCAGCAGCTTAAATACTGGTGGCTACACCTTC
>NA|TRBV28|NA|TRBJ1-1
CASSPMDGPKAEAFF
TGTGCCAGCAGTCCCATGGACGGGCCCAAGGCTGAAGCTTTCTTT
>TRBD2|TRBV5-1|NA|TRBJ2-3
CASSLASTSGGTDTQYF
TGCGCCAGCAGCTTGGCTAGTACTAGCGGAGGTACAGATACGCAGTATTTT
>TRBD1|TRBV29-1|NA|TRBJ2-7
CSYRDSPREQYF
TGCAGCTACCGGGACAGCCCTAGGGAGCAGTACTTC
>NA|TRBV11-2|NA|TRBJ2-7
CASSLKSSGAAGFYEQYF
TGTGCCAGCAGCTTAAAGTCGAGCGGCGCAGCCGGTTTCTACGAGCAGTACTTC
>NA|TRBV6-1|NA|TRBJ2-3
CASSEFDGKSTDTQYF
TGTGCCAGCAGTGAATTCGACGGGAAAAGCACAGATACGCAGTATTTT
>TRBD1|TRBV23-1|NA|TRBJ1-2
CASSQAGQGQKNYGYTF
TGCGCCAGCAGTCAAGCGGGACAGGGACAAAAAAACTATGGCTACACCTTC
>TRBD2|TRBV9|NA|TRBJ2-1
CASSAPPTSGGWSSYNEQFF
TGTGCCAGCAGCGCGCCCCCGACTAGCGGGGGGTGGAGCTCCTACAATGAGCAGTTCTTC
>NA|TRBV2|NA|TRBJ1-6
CASSARDGSPLHF
TGTGCCAGCAGTGCCAGGGATGGTTCACCCCTCCACTTT
>NA|TRBV5-8|NA|TRBJ2-3
CASSYQGGSRTDTQYF
TGTGCCAGCAGCTACCAAGGGGGGAGCCGCACAGATACGCAGTATTTT
>NA|TRBV18|once|TRBJ2-7
CASSPTFRGQSYEQYF
TGTGCCAGCTCACCAACCTTCAGGGGACAATCCTACGAGCAGTACTTC
>TRBD2|TRBV7-2|NA|TRBJ2-7
CASSRTSGVNEQYF
TGTGCCAGCAGTCGGACTAGCGGGGTCAACGAGCAGTACTTC
>NA|TRBV5-4|NA|TRBJ2-7
CASSPGSGRDYEQYF
TGTGCCAGCAGCCCGGGCTCCGGTAGAGACTACGAGCAGTACTTC
>NA|TRBV7-3|NA|TRBJ2-1
CASSLQSRNGINEQFF
TGTGCCAGCAGCTTACAAAGCCGGAACGGAATCAATGAGCAGTTCTTC
>NA|TRBV6-4|NA|TRBJ2-1
CASSEQGHEQFF
TGTGCCAGCAGTGAGCAAGGTCATGAGCAGTTCTTC
>NA|TRBV9|NA|TRBJ1-2
CASDGYTF
TGTGCCAGCGACGGCTACACCTTC
>TRBD1|TRBV7-2|NA|TRBJ1-1
CASSRTGRNTEAFF
TGTGCCAGCAGCCGGACAGGGCGGAACACTGAAGCTTTCTTT
>TRBD1|TRBV15|NA|TRBJ1-5
CATTNDKGADQPQHF
TGTGCCACCACTAATGATAAGGGGGCCGATCAGCCCCAGCATTTT
>TRBD1|TRBV19|NA|TRBJ1-5
CASTADRGRDQPQHF
TGTGCCAGTACCGCAGACAGGGGGCGGGATCAGCCCCAGCATTTT
>NA|TRBV18|NA|TRBJ1-1
CASSEGLNTEAFF
TGTGCCAGCTCAGAGGGATTGAACACTGAAGCTTTCTTT
>NA|TRBV5-1|NA|TRBJ2-3
CASSRRQSFADTQYF
TGCGCCAGCAGTCGTAGACAGAGCTTTGCAGATACGCAGTATTTT
>TRBD2|TRBV7-2|NA|TRBJ2-4
CASTTLPGGVNIQYF
TGTGCCAGCACAACACTTCCGGGGGGGGTAAACATTCAGTACTTC
>NA|TRBV5-1|NA|TRBJ2-1
CATRIGALTYNEQFF
TGCGCCACACGGATTGGGGCCCTTACCTACAATGAGCAGTTCTTC
>NA|TRBV9|NA|TRBJ1-6
CASSVAPGWGSPLHF
TGTGCCAGCAGCGTAGCCCCGGGGTGGGGTTCACCCCTCCACTTT
>TRBD2|TRBV27|NA|TRBJ2-2
CASSLQGLAGGQATGELFF
TGTGCCAGCAGTTTGCAGGGACTAGCGGGAGGGCAAGCTACCGGGGAGCTGTTTTTT
>TRBD2|TRBV6-1|NA|TRBJ2-3
CASSEYSGGYTDTQYF
TGTGCCAGCAGTGAATACAGCGGGGGGTACACAGATACGCAGTATTTT
>TRBD1|TRBV2|NA|TRBJ2-3
CANDRGRADTQYF
TGTGCCAACGACAGGGGGCGCGCAGATACGCAGTATTTT